This T cell receptor beta chain was documented in a study of CD8+ T cells in alopecia areata. After isolation, RNA underwent reverse transcription to generate cDNA as the sequencing template. The data were produced by immunoSEQ multiplex PCR, yet TCRdb's version contains in-frame clones alone and is incomplete. The sample includes about 140,000 clones, 45% to 60% of them seen just once. Both peripheral blood and punch biopsies of lesional scalp skin were obtained from patients who had alopecia areata. Details on this clone: The same CDR3 arises from other DNA sequences in this sample as well.

V shed 4 bases and J shed 0 bases, with 7 bases lying between them. The CDR3 loop spans 13 amino acids. Germline CDR1 is SQVTM and CDR2 is ANQGSEA. J is TRBJ2-1 and V is TRBV29-1; D unclear. The receptor was derived from a human donor with alopecia areata. Here the sequenced sample was CD4+ T cells sorted from blood, taken at week 0. CDR3 protein: CSVVRTSYNEQFF. The CDR3, as DNA: TGCAGCGTTGTGAGAACCTCCTACAATGAGCAGTTCTTC.